This TCR beta chain came from a study of T cells in Graves' hyperthyroidism and ophthalmopathy. CDR1 is SGHDN, CDR2 FVKESK, per germline. V lost 3 bases and J lost 4, with 4 bases in between. The CDR3 has 11 amino acids. The CDR3 regions of TCR beta were amplified from RNA transcripts. The HTBI primer set served for first-round RT-PCR of the TCR CDR3. One entry per CDR3 protein, called by TCRdb with MiXCR from the multiplex PCR reads. The sample contains 530,000 or so distinct CDR3 sequences, approximately 25% of which appear only once. This clonotype was picked up many times. The source of this sequence is a woman in her twenties or thirties with Graves' ophthalmopathy. V usage is TRBV14 and J usage is TRBJ2-7; no firm D call. The material sequenced was blood. The CDR3 region is CASSQQYEQYF. DNA of the CDR3: TGTGCCAGCAGCCAGCAGTACGAGCAGTACTTC.